The rows below give T cell receptor beta chains drawn from one sample of a study of molecular identifiers for immune sequencing clone quantification. TCRdb recomputed calls from the PCR reads with MiXCR, one row per CDR3 protein. This table holds 460,000 or so distinct CDR3 sequences, about 25% found once. Sequenced material: naive CD8+ T cells from blood, with Jurkat cell RNA spiked in. All receptors come from a human donor in good health. Some libraries in this study had Jurkat cell RNA spiked in. The CDR3 runs from the conserved cysteine through the conserved F or W. Each record gives: CDR3 DNA, CDR3 protein, V gene, D gene, CDR3 length, clone size, J gene. D genes are given only for firm matches. Rows give clone size only sometimes, using once, few, many, or a class for an expanded clone.

cdr3_nt: TGTGCCAGCAGTGTAGCGGGAGGGCCCGGGGAGCTGTTTTTT; cdr3_aa: CASSVAGGPGELFF; v_call: TRBV28; d_call: TRBD2; cdr3_length: 14; clone_size: many; j_call: TRBJ2-2
cdr3_nt: TGTGCCAGCAGCAACGGTAATGAAAAACTGTTTTTT; cdr3_aa: CASSNGNEKLFF; v_call: TRBV13; d_call: -; cdr3_length: 12; clone_size: few; j_call: TRBJ1-4
cdr3_nt: TGCGCCAGCAGCCAAGATCGTGCCGGATACAATGAGCAGTTCTTC; cdr3_aa: CASSQDRAGYNEQFF; v_call: TRBV4-3; d_call: -; cdr3_length: 15; clone_size: -; j_call: TRBJ2-1
cdr3_nt: TGTGCCAGCAGCCGGTTCCGGGACAGGGTTCAGGACACTGAAGCTTTCTTT; cdr3_aa: CASSRFRDRVQDTEAFF; v_call: TRBV3-1; d_call: TRBD1; cdr3_length: 17; clone_size: few; j_call: TRBJ1-1
cdr3_nt: TGTGCCAGCAGTTTGGTGGTTTCGGATAGCAATCAGCCCCAGCATTTT; cdr3_aa: CASSLVVSDSNQPQHF; v_call: TRBV12-3/TRBV12-4; d_call: -; cdr3_length: 16; clone_size: -; j_call: TRBJ1-5
cdr3_nt: TGTGCCTGGAGTGTGGGAGGGACCGGCGAGCAGTACTTC; cdr3_aa: CAWSVGGTGEQYF; v_call: TRBV30; d_call: TRBD2; cdr3_length: 13; clone_size: -; j_call: TRBJ2-7
cdr3_nt: TGCGCCAGCAGCCACGGGACAGGGGCACGCACTGAAGCTTTCTTT; cdr3_aa: CASSHGTGARTEAFF; v_call: TRBV5-1; d_call: TRBD1; cdr3_length: 15; clone_size: -; j_call: TRBJ1-1
cdr3_nt: TGCAGTGCTAAGTGGCGGGAGGGCTCCTACGAGCAGTACTTC; cdr3_aa: CSAKWREGSYEQYF; v_call: TRBV20-1; d_call: TRBD2; cdr3_length: 14; clone_size: -; j_call: TRBJ2-7
cdr3_nt: TGTGCCAGCAGTTACGACCAAGAGGACACATTCTATAGCAATCAGCCCCAGCATTTT; cdr3_aa: CASSYDQEDTFYSNQPQHF; v_call: TRBV6-2/TRBV6-3; d_call: -; cdr3_length: 19; clone_size: few; j_call: TRBJ1-5
cdr3_nt: TGTGCCAGCAGCTCGACCTTAGCCACCTACGAGCAGTACTTC; cdr3_aa: CASSSTLATYEQYF; v_call: TRBV11-2; d_call: -; cdr3_length: 14; clone_size: many; j_call: TRBJ2-7
cdr3_nt: TGTGCCAGCAGTGATATTACAGAACCCAATCAGCCCCAGCATTTT; cdr3_aa: CASSDITEPNQPQHF; v_call: TRBV2; d_call: -; cdr3_length: 15; clone_size: few; j_call: TRBJ1-5
cdr3_nt: TGTGCCTGGAAGGACAGGGCCACCGGGGAGCTGTTTTTT; cdr3_aa: CAWKDRATGELFF; v_call: TRBV30; d_call: TRBD1; cdr3_length: 13; clone_size: few; j_call: TRBJ2-2
cdr3_nt: TGTGCCAGCAGCAAAGCCTGTGGGTTGGAGGCTGGCTACACCTTC; cdr3_aa: CASSKACGLEAGYTF; v_call: TRBV21-1; d_call: -; cdr3_length: 15; clone_size: few; j_call: TRBJ1-2
cdr3_nt: TGTGCCAGCAGTTTACCAATGAACACCGGGGAGCTGTTTTTT; cdr3_aa: CASSLPMNTGELFF; v_call: TRBV28; d_call: -; cdr3_length: 14; clone_size: -; j_call: TRBJ2-2
cdr3_nt: TGTGCCAGCAGCGTTTGGTCGCGCCCGGGGAGTCTGGACACCGGGGAGCTGTTTTTT; cdr3_aa: CASSVWSRPGSLDTGELFF; v_call: TRBV9; d_call: -; cdr3_length: 19; clone_size: many; j_call: TRBJ2-2
cdr3_nt: TGTGCCAGCAGCGTAGAGGGCGCAGGGACCGGGGAGCTGTTTTTT; cdr3_aa: CASSVEGAGTGELFF; v_call: TRBV9; d_call: -; cdr3_length: 15; clone_size: many; j_call: TRBJ2-2
cdr3_nt: TGTGCCAGCAGATTACAGGGTGGATACAATGAGCAGTTCTTC; cdr3_aa: CASRLQGGYNEQFF; v_call: TRBV27; d_call: -; cdr3_length: 14; clone_size: few; j_call: TRBJ2-1
cdr3_nt: TGTGCCAGCAGCTTACCGTCTAGCGGGCCCTATGGGAATGAGCAGTTCTTC; cdr3_aa: CASSLPSSGPYGNEQFF; v_call: TRBV7-9; d_call: TRBD2; cdr3_length: 17; clone_size: -; j_call: TRBJ2-1
cdr3_nt: TGTGCCAGCAGTTCGGGACAGGGGATAGATACGCAGTATTTT; cdr3_aa: CASSSGQGIDTQYF; v_call: TRBV6-5; d_call: TRBD1; cdr3_length: 14; clone_size: few; j_call: TRBJ2-3
cdr3_nt: TGTGCCAGCAGCTTAACGGGACAGGGCGCTGAAGCTTTCTTT; cdr3_aa: CASSLTGQGAEAFF; v_call: TRBV7-3; d_call: TRBD1; cdr3_length: 14; clone_size: -; j_call: TRBJ1-1
cdr3_nt: TGCAGCGTTGGAGGGGGGGCAGGTCAGGAAAAACTGTTTTTT; cdr3_aa: CSVGGGAGQEKLFF; v_call: TRBV29-1; d_call: -; cdr3_length: 14; clone_size: many; j_call: TRBJ1-4
cdr3_nt: TGCGCCAGCAGCCAAGATAGAGGGCTTAGCTCTGGAAACACCATATATTTT; cdr3_aa: CASSQDRGLSSGNTIYF; v_call: TRBV4-3; d_call: -; cdr3_length: 17; clone_size: -; j_call: TRBJ1-3
cdr3_nt: TGCAGCGCTCTCACTACGAACACCGGGGAGCTGTTTTTT; cdr3_aa: CSALTTNTGELFF; v_call: TRBV29-1; d_call: -; cdr3_length: 13; clone_size: many; j_call: TRBJ2-2
cdr3_nt: TGTGCCACCAGCAGTAGAACTAGCTCCTACAATGAGCAGTTCTTC; cdr3_aa: CATSSRTSSYNEQFF; v_call: TRBV15; d_call: -; cdr3_length: 15; clone_size: few; j_call: TRBJ2-1
cdr3_nt: TGCGCCAGCAGCTTGTCTGCGGGAGTGAACGAGCAGTACTTC; cdr3_aa: CASSLSAGVNEQYF; v_call: TRBV5-1; d_call: TRBD2; cdr3_length: 14; clone_size: many; j_call: TRBJ2-7
cdr3_nt: TGCAGTGCTAGAGATACGCTCCGACAAGGGGCCACCTACGAGCAGTACTTC; cdr3_aa: CSARDTLRQGATYEQYF; v_call: TRBV20-1; d_call: -; cdr3_length: 17; clone_size: -; j_call: TRBJ2-7
cdr3_nt: TGCGCCAGCAGCTCAAACCCCCCGGGAGGGCACGGCACAGATACGCAGTATTTT; cdr3_aa: CASSSNPPGGHGTDTQYF; v_call: TRBV5-1; d_call: TRBD2; cdr3_length: 18; clone_size: few; j_call: TRBJ2-3
cdr3_nt: TGTGCCAGCAGTTTCAGAACACCGAACACCGGGGAGCTGTTTTTT; cdr3_aa: CASSFRTPNTGELFF; v_call: TRBV12-3/TRBV12-4; d_call: -; cdr3_length: 15; clone_size: -; j_call: TRBJ2-2
cdr3_nt: TGTGCCAGCAGCCTAGGCTTATTTTATGAAAAACTGTTTTTT; cdr3_aa: CASSLGLFYEKLFF; v_call: TRBV12-3/TRBV12-4; d_call: -; cdr3_length: 14; clone_size: -; j_call: TRBJ1-4
cdr3_nt: TGTGCCAGCAGCTACACGGCGGGTCCTGGGGCCAACGTCCTGACTTTC; cdr3_aa: CASSYTAGPGANVLTF; v_call: TRBV7-6; d_call: -; cdr3_length: 16; clone_size: many; j_call: TRBJ2-6
cdr3_nt: TGTGCCACCGAGTCCGGGACAGGGATCTTTGCAACTAATGAAAAACTGTTTTTT; cdr3_aa: CATESGTGIFATNEKLFF; v_call: TRBV6-2/TRBV6-3; d_call: TRBD1; cdr3_length: 18; clone_size: -; j_call: TRBJ1-4
cdr3_nt: TGTGCCAGCAGTTCCATCTCCGGGACAGGGGTTTCAGATACGCAGTATTTT; cdr3_aa: CASSSISGTGVSDTQYF; v_call: TRBV6-2/TRBV6-3; d_call: TRBD1; cdr3_length: 17; clone_size: few; j_call: TRBJ2-3
cdr3_nt: TGTGCCAGCAGCCCAATAGCGGGAGTTAGAAATACGCAGTATTTT; cdr3_aa: CASSPIAGVRNTQYF; v_call: TRBV7-2; d_call: TRBD2; cdr3_length: 15; clone_size: -; j_call: TRBJ2-3
cdr3_nt: TGTGCCAGCAGCTTCAGATTAGCGGGAGTACGAGAGCAGTTCTTC; cdr3_aa: CASSFRLAGVREQFF; v_call: TRBV5-4; d_call: TRBD2; cdr3_length: 15; clone_size: few; j_call: TRBJ2-1
cdr3_nt: TGTGCCAGTAGTATAGCCTCCGGGACCAATTCCTACAATGAGCAGTTCTTC; cdr3_aa: CASSIASGTNSYNEQFF; v_call: TRBV19; d_call: -; cdr3_length: 17; clone_size: few; j_call: TRBJ2-1
cdr3_nt: TGTGCCAGCAGCTCCAGCCTAGACAGTAGCAATCAGCCCCAGCATTTT; cdr3_aa: CASSSSLDSSNQPQHF; v_call: TRBV13; d_call: -; cdr3_length: 16; clone_size: few; j_call: TRBJ1-5
cdr3_nt: TGCAGTGCCCTTGGGCACAGGGGGCTGCACGAGCAGTACTTC; cdr3_aa: CSALGHRGLHEQYF; v_call: TRBV20-1; d_call: TRBD1; cdr3_length: 14; clone_size: -; j_call: TRBJ2-7
cdr3_nt: TGCAGTGCTAGGTGCAGACCGAAAGATACGCAGTATTTT; cdr3_aa: CSARCRPKDTQYF; v_call: TRBV20-1; d_call: -; cdr3_length: 13; clone_size: few; j_call: TRBJ2-3
cdr3_nt: TGTGCCACCAGCGGTACCGGGACCTCCAAAGGGACTGGAGCTTTCTTT; cdr3_aa: CATSGTGTSKGTGAFF; v_call: TRBV15; d_call: -; cdr3_length: 16; clone_size: -; j_call: TRBJ1-1
cdr3_nt: TGTGCCAGCAGCCAAGGGGACTACTCCTACAATGAGCAGTTCTTC; cdr3_aa: CASSQGDYSYNEQFF; v_call: TRBV4-2; d_call: TRBD2; cdr3_length: 15; clone_size: few; j_call: TRBJ2-1
cdr3_nt: TGCAGTGCTAGAGATCCAGGGTCTCCGGCCTATGGCTACACCTTC; cdr3_aa: CSARDPGSPAYGYTF; v_call: TRBV20-1; d_call: -; cdr3_length: 15; clone_size: few; j_call: TRBJ1-2
cdr3_nt: TGTGCCTGGAGGACTGGGGGGGGTGAGCAGTACTTC; cdr3_aa: CAWRTGGGEQYF; v_call: TRBV30; d_call: TRBD2; cdr3_length: 12; clone_size: few; j_call: TRBJ2-7
cdr3_nt: TGTCCCAGCAGCTTGGCGGATAGCAACAATTCACCCCTCCACTTT; cdr3_aa: CPSSLADSNNSPLHF; v_call: TRBV7-6; d_call: -; cdr3_length: 15; clone_size: -; j_call: TRBJ1-6
cdr3_nt: TGCAGTGCTTTTGGGCGGGACCTCCAAGAGACCCAGTACTTC; cdr3_aa: CSAFGRDLQETQYF; v_call: TRBV20-1; d_call: -; cdr3_length: 14; clone_size: -; j_call: TRBJ2-5
cdr3_nt: TGTGCCTGGAGTGTCACCACAGATACGCAGTATTTT; cdr3_aa: CAWSVTTDTQYF; v_call: TRBV30; d_call: -; cdr3_length: 12; clone_size: many; j_call: TRBJ2-3
cdr3_nt: TGTGCCAGAAACACGGGGGACAGGAGGTACGAGCAGTACTTC; cdr3_aa: CARNTGDRRYEQYF; v_call: TRBV5-3; d_call: TRBD1; cdr3_length: 14; clone_size: -; j_call: TRBJ2-7
cdr3_nt: TGTGCCAGCAGCCAACGCTCAGATTTGCTTGAGCAGTTCTTC; cdr3_aa: CASSQRSDLLEQFF; v_call: TRBV6-6; d_call: -; cdr3_length: 14; clone_size: few; j_call: TRBJ2-1
cdr3_nt: TGTGCCAGCAGTGGATACTTAGCGGGAGGGTTTCGCAATGAGCAGTTCTTC; cdr3_aa: CASSGYLAGGFRNEQFF; v_call: TRBV25-1; d_call: TRBD2; cdr3_length: 17; clone_size: few; j_call: TRBJ2-1
cdr3_nt: TGTGCCAGCAGCTTGGGACTCCTTGTTTACAATGAGCAGTTCTTC; cdr3_aa: CASSLGLLVYNEQFF; v_call: TRBV7-9; d_call: -; cdr3_length: 15; clone_size: few; j_call: TRBJ2-1
cdr3_nt: TGTGCCAGCAGCTTAGGACTAGCTCACTACGAGCAGTACTTC; cdr3_aa: CASSLGLAHYEQYF; v_call: TRBV13; d_call: -; cdr3_length: 14; clone_size: few; j_call: TRBJ2-7
cdr3_nt: TGTGCCAGCAGCGTAGACGGAACCTACTCTGGAAACACCATATATTTT; cdr3_aa: CASSVDGTYSGNTIYF; v_call: TRBV9; d_call: -; cdr3_length: 16; clone_size: -; j_call: TRBJ1-3
cdr3_nt: TGTGCCAGCAGTTCCAGCCCATTCTACGAGCAGTACTTC; cdr3_aa: CASSSSPFYEQYF; v_call: TRBV6-2/TRBV6-3; d_call: -; cdr3_length: 13; clone_size: -; j_call: TRBJ2-7
cdr3_nt: TGTGCCAGCAGCACTCGGATAGCGGGAGGGCCCTACAATGAGCAGTTCTTC; cdr3_aa: CASSTRIAGGPYNEQFF; v_call: TRBV7-9; d_call: TRBD2; cdr3_length: 17; clone_size: few; j_call: TRBJ2-1
cdr3_nt: TGTGCCAGCAGTTTTAGGGGGTTCCCTGAAGCTTTCTTT; cdr3_aa: CASSFRGFPEAFF; v_call: TRBV28; d_call: -; cdr3_length: 13; clone_size: many; j_call: TRBJ1-1
cdr3_nt: TGTGCCAGCAGCCCGGGTCCGGGACAGGGGACAAACACTGAAGCTTTCTTT; cdr3_aa: CASSPGPGQGTNTEAFF; v_call: TRBV5-4; d_call: TRBD1; cdr3_length: 17; clone_size: -; j_call: TRBJ1-1
cdr3_nt: TGTGCCAGCAGCTTAGGTCCTTCCGCGTTCCAAGAGACCCAGTACTTC; cdr3_aa: CASSLGPSAFQETQYF; v_call: TRBV13; d_call: -; cdr3_length: 16; clone_size: many; j_call: TRBJ2-5
cdr3_nt: TGCGCCAGCAGCCAAGTCGACAGGGAGTCCGATGGCTACACCTTC; cdr3_aa: CASSQVDRESDGYTF; v_call: TRBV4-1; d_call: TRBD1; cdr3_length: 15; clone_size: many; j_call: TRBJ1-2
cdr3_nt: TGCAGTGCTTTTACTACAGGACAGGGGGCTTTGCTCGAGCAGTTCTTC; cdr3_aa: CSAFTTGQGALLEQFF; v_call: TRBV20-1; d_call: TRBD1; cdr3_length: 16; clone_size: many; j_call: TRBJ2-1